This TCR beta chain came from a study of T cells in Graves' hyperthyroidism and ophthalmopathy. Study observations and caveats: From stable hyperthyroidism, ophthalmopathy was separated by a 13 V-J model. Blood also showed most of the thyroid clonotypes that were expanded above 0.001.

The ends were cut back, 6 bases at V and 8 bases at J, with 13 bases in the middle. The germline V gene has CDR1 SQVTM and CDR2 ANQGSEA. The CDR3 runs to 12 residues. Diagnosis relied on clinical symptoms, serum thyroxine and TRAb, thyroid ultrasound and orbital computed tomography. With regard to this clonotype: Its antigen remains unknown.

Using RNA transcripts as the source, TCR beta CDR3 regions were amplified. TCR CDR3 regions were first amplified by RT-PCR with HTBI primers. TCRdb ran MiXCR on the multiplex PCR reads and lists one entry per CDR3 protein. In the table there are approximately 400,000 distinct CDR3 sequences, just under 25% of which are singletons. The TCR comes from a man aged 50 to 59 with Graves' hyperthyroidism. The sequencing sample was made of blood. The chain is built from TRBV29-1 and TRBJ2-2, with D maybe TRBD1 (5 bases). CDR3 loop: CSVIHWTGELFF. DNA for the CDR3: TGCAGCGTCATACACTGGACAGGGGAGCTGTTTTTT.